The source of this T cell receptor (beta chain) is a study of CD8+CD57+ T cells in acquired aplastic anemia (dated 2018 in TCRdb). Notes on the research overall: Extracted DNA from sorted CD4+ and CD8+ cells averaged about 3.4 ug, ranging from roughly 0.19 to 27.4 ug. CD8+CD57+ expansion was defined as a frequency above the mean frequency observed in healthy subjects. Study-wide conclusions, independent of this receptor: Between patients and healthy controls, no significant difference in CD8+ Simpson's diversity was found (P=0.060). Roughly 30 CD8+ CDR3 sequences were shared between patients and controls but appeared highly expressed in patients and within their immunodominant clones.

TCR beta VDJ combination and CDR3 sequence profiling used genomic DNA as the template. TCR repertoire sequencing was run on an Illumina HiSeq 2000. The study's processing was this. TRBV/TRBJ rearrangement plots, CDR3 size and DJ length profiles, and Simpson's diversity index were used to evaluate the repertoires. The most abundant DNA sequence in the deep sequencing data was taken as the immunodominant clone. CDR3 amino acid sequences were screened for sharing across subjects and were compared with published repertoires and the VDJdb database. In-frame beta chains were kept once TCRdb had trimmed the public reads at Q25 with fastp and called clones with MiXCR. Duplicate CDR3 protein sequences are folded into a single record with the most common DNA and genes. None of the V and J calls come from the authors' own analysis; TCRdb made them. A total of about 150,000 distinct CDR3 sequences appear in this sample, roughly 50% of them only once. The top ten constitute about 2.9% of the sample.

V gives up 4 bases and J gives up 5 bases, and the segment between their germline ends measures 8 bases. Via the germline V gene (reference sequence), CDR1 is LNHNV and CDR2 YYDKDF. The CDR3 contains 13 residues, cysteine and phenylalanine counted. Only the CDR3 portion is preserved as DNA: 39 bases, with reading frame beginning at the first base. Patients chosen for sequencing had shown expansion of CD8+CD57+ cells by flow cytometry. All patients had severe acquired aplastic anemia diagnosed by International Study of Aplastic Anemia and Agranulocytosis and Camitta criteria. No patient had received any therapy when blood was sampled. In the study, sorted CD4+ and CD8+ blood T cells from patients with severe aplastic anemia and from healthy subjects underwent deep sequencing of TCR repertoires. Patients were enrolled in the USA under clinicaltrials.gov protocols 00001620, 01623167, 00001397, 00071045, 00081523 and 00961064. Ficoll-Paque density gradient centrifugation was used to isolate peripheral blood mononuclear cells. Before DNA extraction, CD4+ and CD8+ T cells were sorted by FACS or by magnetic beads.

As concerns this clonotype: Which antigen it targets is not known. Per-base qualities were not stored, and no clone one base away is much larger.

The rearrangement combines TRBV15 with TRBJ2-2; a confident D gene designation cannot be given. Source material: sorted CD4+, CD8+, or CD8+CD57+ T cells (not recorded which) from PBMCs. The sequence was obtained from a human donor with aplastic anemia. The sequenced DNA: TGTGCCACCAGCAATCGGTTGACCGGGGAGCTGTTTTTT. Its product reads: CATSNRLTGELFF.